The TCR beta chain described here comes from a study of regulatory and conventional T cells in RAG deficiency. The germline CDR1 and CDR2 sequences are SGHNT and YYREEE (reference sequence). Trimming removed 4 bases at V and 2 bases at J, with 13 bases between. The CDR3 is 15 amino acids. Assay used: immunoSEQ multiplex PCR; TCRdb lists only in-frame clones, some missing. The sample contains under 25,000 clones, around 95% of which appear only once. Genomic DNA came from blood conventional CD4+ T cells gated CD25-low CD127-high. The sample was also reused in another study, on regulatory T cells. That paper states: The primer mix had 52 TRBV and 13 TRBJ primers.

The sequenced sample was CD25- CD4+ T cells sorted from blood. This receptor was identified in a human donor in good health. The V call is TRBV5-4, the J call TRBJ2-1; tentatively, D is TRBD2 (5 bases). The CDR3 coding sequence is TGTGCCAGCAGCGCGGACTTTAGCCCCTACAATGAGCAGTTCTTC. Residues: CASSADFSPYNEQFF.